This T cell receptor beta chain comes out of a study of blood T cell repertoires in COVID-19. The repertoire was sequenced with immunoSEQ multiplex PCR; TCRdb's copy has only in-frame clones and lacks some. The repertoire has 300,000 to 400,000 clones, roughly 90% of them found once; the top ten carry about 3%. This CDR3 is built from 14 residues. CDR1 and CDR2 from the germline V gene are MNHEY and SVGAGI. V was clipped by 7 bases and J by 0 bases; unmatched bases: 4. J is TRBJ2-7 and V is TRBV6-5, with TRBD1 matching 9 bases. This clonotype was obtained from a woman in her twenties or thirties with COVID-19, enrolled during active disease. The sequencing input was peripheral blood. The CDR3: CASIGTGSSYEQYF. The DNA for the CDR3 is TGTGCCAGCATCGGGACAGGGAGCTCCTACGAGCAGTACTTC.